The rows below give T cell receptor beta chains drawn from one sample of a study of cytomegalovirus exposure and HLA in healthy donors. Measured with immunoSEQ multiplex PCR; TCRdb has only the in-frame clones, and not every one. There are under 200,000 clones in the sample; more than 60% occur only once, and about 4.9% lies in the top ten. Sequenced: PBMCs. The receptors stem from a male donor in good health and CMV-seronegative. The CDR3 runs from the conserved cysteine through the conserved F or W. Each record gives: D gene, V gene, clone size, J gene, CDR3 DNA, CDR3 protein. D genes are given only for firm matches. Rows give clone size only sometimes, using once, few, many, or a class for an expanded clone.

NA,TRBV4-2,NA,TRBJ1-1,TGTGCCAGCAGCCAAGATTTTGCAGGGAACACTGAAGCTTTCTTT,CASSQDFAGNTEAFF
TRBD1,TRBV5-1,few,TRBJ2-7,TGCGCCAGCCGCGAACAGGGGTCCATCTACGAGCAGTACTTC,CASREQGSIYEQYF
TRBD1,TRBV6-5,NA,TRBJ2-1,TGTGCCAGCAGTCCCGGGACAGGGGTGAACAATGAGCAGTTCTTC,CASSPGTGVNNEQFF
NA,TRBV7-3,once,TRBJ1-2,TGTGCCAGCAGCTTAATGCCGGTTAACTATGGCTACACCTTC,CASSLMPVNYGYTF
TRBD2,TRBV4-3,NA,TRBJ2-7,TGCGCCAGCAGCCAAGAAAAGCGGGAGGCCCCTTTGAGCTCCTACGAGCAGTACTTC,CASSQEKREAPLSSYEQYF
NA,TRBV2,NA,TRBJ1-6,TGTGCCAGCAATAGTCCAGGGAAGTCACCCCTCCACTTT,CASNSPGKSPLHF
NA,TRBV30,once,TRBJ1-2,TGTGCCGGAACTGGGGCTTGGGGCCGTGGCTACACCTTC,CAGTGAWGRGYTF
NA,TRBV7-9,NA,TRBJ1-5,TGTGCCAGCAGCTTAGCAGGGGGGGCTCAGCCCCAGCATTTT,CASSLAGGAQPQHF
TRBD1,TRBV7-6,NA,TRBJ2-7,TGTGCCAGCAGCCATCTGACCGGGACAGGGAGGAACGAGCAGTACTTC,CASSHLTGTGRNEQYF
NA,TRBV6-1,NA,TRBJ1-1,TGTGCCAGCAGTGAACTCGGGTACACTGAAGCTTTCTTT,CASSELGYTEAFF
TRBD2,TRBV5-1,NA,TRBJ2-7,TGCGCCAGCAGCTGGACGGGGCAGGGCGGGGGGTACTTC,CASSWTGQGGGYF
NA,TRBV30,NA,TRBJ2-7,TGTGCCTGGACCGACTCCCCCGCGGGGACCGAGCAGTACTTC,CAWTDSPAGTEQYF
NA,TRBV6-1,NA,TRBJ1-2,TGTGCCAGCAGGGGGGACAAGACCTATGGCTACACCTTC,CASRGDKTYGYTF
NA,TRBV2,NA,TRBJ2-1,TGTGCCAGCAGTGCCGGTTCCAATGAGCAGTTCTTC,CASSAGSNEQFF
NA,TRBV20-1,few,TRBJ1-1,TGCAGTGCTTTGGGGAGGGCTGAAGCTTTCTTT,CSALGRAEAFF
NA,TRBV5-1,NA,TRBJ1-1,TGCGCCAGCAGCGCCACAGGGTTCGACACTGAAGCTTTCTTT,CASSATGFDTEAFF
NA,TRBV4-3,once,TRBJ2-6,TGCGCCAGCAGCCAAGATCAGGGGTCTGGGGCCAACGTCCTGACTTTC,CASSQDQGSGANVLTF
NA,TRBV5-1,NA,TRBJ1-6,TGCGCCAGCAGCTTGACTCTGCAGGGAAGCTCCTATAATTCACCCCTCCACTTT,CASSLTLQGSSYNSPLHF
NA,TRBV9,NA,TRBJ1-4,TGTGCCAGCAGCGAAACAGGGTACAATGAAAAACTGTTTTTT,CASSETGYNEKLFF
TRBD1,TRBV5-1,few,TRBJ1-4,TGCGCCAGCAGCTTGGAGGGGGCCGTGATTGAAAAACTGTTTTTT,CASSLEGAVIEKLFF
TRBD2,TRBV9,NA,TRBJ2-1,TGTGCCAGCAGCCTCTCCGGAGTAGCGGGGAAGAATGAGCAGTTCTTC,CASSLSGVAGKNEQFF
NA,TRBV18,once,TRBJ2-7,TGTGCCAGCTCACCACGGGTACAGGGAGGGCTCGAGCAGTACTTC,CASSPRVQGGLEQYF
TRBD2,TRBV6-5,NA,TRBJ2-7,TGTGCCAGCAGAAAACGACTAGCGGGAGCGGGGGAGCAGTACTTC,CASRKRLAGAGEQYF
NA,TRBV30,NA,TRBJ1-1,TGTGCCTGGGGGGGGAGGATGAACACTGAAGCTTTCTTT,CAWGGRMNTEAFF
TRBD1,TRBV5-1,NA,TRBJ1-3,TGCGCCAGCAGCTTGAGCCTGGGGGACAGGGCGTATTTT,CASSLSLGDRAYF
TRBD1,TRBV25-1,NA,TRBJ1-2,TGTGCCAGCAGTCGACAGGGCAATGACTATGGCTACACCTTC,CASSRQGNDYGYTF
TRBD1,TRBV6-6,NA,TRBJ2-7,TGTGCCAGCAGGACTCGGGACAGGGAACCCTACGAGCAGTACTTC,CASRTRDREPYEQYF
TRBD1,TRBV5-8,NA,TRBJ1-1,TGTGCCAGCAGCTACGGACAGGTGGTCTTGAACACTGAAGCTTTCTTT,CASSYGQVVLNTEAFF
TRBD2,TRBV5-1,NA,TRBJ2-1,TGCGCCAGCAGCGTGGGACTAGCGGGGAATGAGCAGTTCTTC,CASSVGLAGNEQFF
TRBD2,TRBV7-3,NA,TRBJ2-1,TGTGCCAGCAGCTTCCCGGGACTAGCGGGAGGGAGTGGCGAGCAGTTCTTC,CASSFPGLAGGSGEQFF
NA,TRBV6-5,NA,TRBJ2-1,TGTGCCAGCAGACCAGGGGTGATCGGCGAGCAGTTCTTC,CASRPGVIGEQFF
TRBD1,TRBV4-2,NA,TRBJ2-7,TGTGCCAGCAGCCCCCACCGGGACAGGGTACTCTACGAGCAGTACTTC,CASSPHRDRVLYEQYF
TRBD2,TRBV7-9,NA,TRBJ2-1,TGTGCCAGCAGCTTAGGTACTAGCGGTACCTACAATGAGCAGTTCTTC,CASSLGTSGTYNEQFF
TRBD1,TRBV28,NA,TRBJ1-4,TGTGCCAGCAGTGGTCAGGGGACAGGTAATGAAAAACTGTTTTTT,CASSGQGTGNEKLFF
NA,TRBV19,NA,TRBJ1-3,TGTGCCAGTAGTATAGGTCTCGACCAAGGAGACACCATATATTTT,CASSIGLDQGDTIYF
TRBD1,TRBV7-9,NA,TRBJ1-4,TGTGCCAGCAGCCCGGGACAGCCTAATGAAAAACTGTTTTTT,CASSPGQPNEKLFF
NA,TRBV7-9,few,TRBJ2-7,TGTGCCAGCAGCTTTCAGGACAGCTACGAGCAGTACTTC,CASSFQDSYEQYF
NA,TRBV2,NA,TRBJ2-1,TGTGCCAGCAAAAGGCGGGTAAAAAACAATGAGCAGTTCTTC,CASKRRVKNNEQFF
NA,TRBV19,NA,TRBJ1-1,TGTGCCAGTATCAGGGGCGTGAACACTGAAGCTTTCTTT,CASIRGVNTEAFF
NA,TRBV7-6,NA,TRBJ1-2,TGTGCCAGCAGCTTGGGTCTCGCGGGGGCTAACTATGGCTACACCTTC,CASSLGLAGANYGYTF
NA,TRBV6-5,NA,TRBJ1-2,TGTGCCAGCCTCCTAGGGGGAGTAGGGGGAAATGGCTACACCTTC,CASLLGGVGGNGYTF
TRBD2,TRBV6-6,NA,TRBJ2-5,TGTGCCAGCAGCCCCCCGGGGACTAGCGGGGAAAAGACCCAGTACTTC,CASSPPGTSGEKTQYF
NA,TRBV5-1,few,TRBJ2-7,TGCGCCAGCAGCTTGGCCGGGATCCACGAGCAGTACTTC,CASSLAGIHEQYF
NA,TRBV21-1,NA,TRBJ2-2,TGTGCCAGCTTTCAGGGCACCGGGGAGCTGTTTTTT,CASFQGTGELFF
TRBD2,TRBV4-1,NA,TRBJ2-2,TGCGCCAGCAGCCAAGGGACTAGCACGAACACCGGGGAGCTGTTTTTT,CASSQGTSTNTGELFF
TRBD1,TRBV19,NA,TRBJ1-4,TGTGCCAGTAGTATAGCCGGACAGGGGGAAGAAAAACTGTTTTTT,CASSIAGQGEEKLFF
TRBD1,TRBV28,NA,TRBJ1-2,TGTGCCAGCAGTTCGTCCGGACAGGGGGTCTATGGCTACACCTTC,CASSSSGQGVYGYTF
NA,TRBV2,NA,TRBJ2-5,TGTGCCAGCAGTGCGCGAGCCCAAGAGACCCAGTACTTC,CASSARAQETQYF
NA,TRBV11-2,NA,TRBJ2-1,TGTGCCAGCAGCTTGTCGGTACGGAATGAGCAGTTCTTC,CASSLSVRNEQFF
NA,TRBV13,once,TRBJ2-3,TGTGCCAGCAGCTTAGAAGGGACTGCCCCTCGGGGAACGCAGTATTTT,CASSLEGTAPRGTQYF
NA,TRBV30,NA,TRBJ2-7,TGTGCCTGGAGTGTAGACGGAGCCTACGAGCAGTACTTC,CAWSVDGAYEQYF